Shown below are 30 T cell receptor beta chains from a single sample sequenced in a study of shared clonotypes between healthy human individuals. Generated by immunoSEQ multiplex PCR, the TCRdb table keeps only in-frame clones and is missing some. Among about 2.1 million clones listed, roughly 93% were seen once. Cells designated naive CD8 were CD45RO-negative and were positively selected for CCR7, with terminally differentiated effector memory CD45RA+ cells excluded. Sequencing was carried out using naive CD8+ T cells from PBMCs. These receptors were taken from a man aged 18 to 29 in good health. Some clones in this sample may be carry-over from other donors' samples.

V and J are TRBV27 and TRBJ2-5, with D maybe TRBD2 (6 bases). Germline-derived CDR1 and CDR2 are MNHEY and SMNVEV (reference sequence). Trimming took off 0 bases at V and 5 bases at J, with 7 bases between the two ends. This CDR3 spans 13 amino acids. CDR3 residues: CASSLSLAETQYF. In DNA, the CDR3 is TGTGCCAGCAGTTTATCCCTAGCGGAGACCCAGTACTTC.

V is TRBV11-2 and J is TRBJ1-3; TRBD1 is a possible D gene (5 bases). CDR3 length: 15 amino acids. Germline values: CDR1 SGHAT, CDR2 FQNNGV. V was shortened by 1 base and J by 3 bases, with 10 bases between the two germline ends. DNA for the CDR3: TGTGCCAGCAGCTTAGTGGCAGGGTTTGGAAACACCATATATTTT. It yields the protein CASSLVAGFGNTIYF. The full variable domain, completed using reference TRBV11-2 and TRBJ1-3, is EAGVAQSPRYKIIEKRQSVAFWCNPISGHATLYWYQQILGQGPKLLIQFQNNGVVDDSQLPKDRFSAERLKGVDSTLKIQPAKLEDSAVYLCASSLVAGFGNTIYFGEGSWLTVV.

The CDR3 DNA is TGTGCCAGCAGTACCGGACAGTTTGGGCCCTACGAGCAGTACTTC. Its translation is CASSTGQFGPYEQYF. This chain connects TRBV25-1 to TRBJ2-7; D is perhaps TRBD1 (6 bases). The CDR3 sequence is 15 residues long. V lost 5 bases and J lost 2, with 16 bases in between. The germline CDR1 and CDR2 sequences are MGHDK and SYGVNS.

This rearrangement joins TRBV19 to TRBJ1-2; TRBD1 is a possible D gene (6 bases). The V end lost 6 bases, the J end lost 1 base, and 12 bases lay between the germline ends. This CDR3 comprises 14 residues. Looked up from germline, CDR1 is LNHDA and CDR2 is SQIVND (reference sequence). CDR3 amino acids: CASSPGGGNYGYTF. CDR3 nucleotide sequence: TGTGCCAGTAGCCCAGGAGGGGGTAACTATGGCTACACCTTC.

The chain carries TRBV19 and TRBJ2-7; 9 bases map to TRBD1. V trimming: 4 bases; J trimming: 5 bases; junction bases outside the gene matches: 6. The germline CDR1 and CDR2 sequences are LNHDA and SQIVND (reference sequence). This CDR3 has 14 residues. Written as DNA, the CDR3 is TGTGCCAGTAGTACCACAGGGGGCATCGACGAGCAGTACTTC. This codes for CASSTTGGIDEQYF.

This sequence joins TRBV11-2 and TRBJ2-5; 7 bases are shared with TRBD2. The CDR3 runs to 15 residues. The germline CDR1 and CDR2 sequences are SGHAT and FQNNGV. The V segment lost 5 bases and the J segment 4 bases; nucleotides outside the gene matches: 10. CDR3 sequence reads: CASSPAGVAGETQYF. Written as DNA, the CDR3 is TGTGCCAGCAGCCCTGCTGGGGTAGCGGGAGAGACCCAGTACTTC.

This clone appeared a few times. This same CDR3 is encoded by further DNA sequences in the sample. V gene TRBV7-9 combines with J gene TRBJ1-1, with 8 nucleotides matching TRBD1. Germline lookup yields CDR1 SEHNR and CDR2 FQNEAQ (reference sequence). CDR3 length equals 15 residues. V lost 4 bases to trimming and J lost 0 bases; unmatched junction nucleotides: 4. The chain's CDR3 is CASSSRQGMNTEAFF. CDR3 DNA: TGTGCCAGCAGCTCACGACAGGGGATGAACACTGAAGCTTTCTTT.

V is TRBV7-9 and J is TRBJ2-1, with D perhaps being TRBD1 or TRBD2 (5 bases each). Germline V gene lookup returns CDR1 SEHNR and CDR2 FQNEAQ (reference sequence). The CDR3 covers 18 residues. The ends were cut back, 4 bases at V and 4 bases at J, with 23 bases in the middle. Here the CDR3 DNA reads TGTGCCAGCAGCTGGCCGCCAGAATGGGACCCTGGTTACAATGAGCAGTTCTTC. Encoded protein: CASSWPPEWDPGYNEQFF.

V gene TRBV5-8 combines with J gene TRBJ2-7; tentatively, D is TRBD1 (6 bases). Germline loops: CDR1 SGHTS, CDR2 YDEGEE. The CDR3 runs to 12 residues. The V end lost 4 bases, the J end lost 5 bases, and 10 bases lay between the germline ends. Here the CDR3 reads CASSTGTNEQYF. In nucleotides, the CDR3 is TGTGCCAGCAGCACCGGGACAAACGAGCAGTACTTC.

The rearrangement uses TRBV27 and TRBJ2-7, with D maybe TRBD1 (6 bases). The CDR3 sequence is 13 residues long. CDR1 and CDR2 (germline): MNHEY, SMNVEV (reference sequence). V lost 4 bases and J lost 3, with 10 bases in between. The CDR3 nucleotides read TGTGCCAGCAGTTCGGGACAATACTACGAGCAGTACTTC. Its protein product is CASSSGQYYEQYF.

The chain combines TRBV4-1 with TRBJ1-4; maybe TRBD1 (5 bases). Trimming took off 1 base at V and 7 bases at J, with 10 bases between the two ends. Looked up from germline, CDR1 is MGHRA and CDR2 is YSYEKL. The CDR3 covers 14 residues. The CDR3 DNA reads TGCGCCAGCAGCCAAGGGCAGGGCATTGAAAAACTGTTTTTT. Translation: CASSQGQGIEKLFF.

This sequence joins TRBV20-1 and TRBJ2-1; a weak D match, TRBD2 (6 bases). Germline-derived CDR1 and CDR2 are DFQATT and SNEGSKA (reference sequence). The CDR3 consists of 11 residues. Between the trimmed V and J ends, which lost 6 bases and 9 bases, there was a span of 12 bases. CDR3 coding DNA: TGCAGTGCCCGGACTATTTTTGAGCAGTTCTTC. Translated: CSARTIFEQFF.

V usage is TRBV29-1 and J usage is TRBJ2-7; D is perhaps TRBD2 (6 bases). The ends were cut back, 6 bases at V and 0 bases at J, with 15 bases in the middle. CDR1 is SQVTM and CDR2 is ANQGSEA in the germline V gene. This CDR3 contains 14 residues. The CDR3 DNA reads TGCAGCGTCGCCGGGGGTGAAAGCTCCTACGAGCAGTACTTC. Translating gives CSVAGGESSYEQYF.

The gene calls are TRBV9 and TRBJ2-7; D unresolved. The CDR3 is made up of 14 amino acids. The germline V and J ends were trimmed by 0 bases and 0 bases, with 7 bases remaining between them. The germline V gene has CDR1 SGDLS and CDR2 YYNGEE. CDR3 bases: TGTGCCAGCAGCGTAGAAATGGACTCCTACGAGCAGTACTTC. Its protein product is CASSVEMDSYEQYF.

This chain links TRBV27 with TRBJ2-2, with D tentatively TRBD1 (6 bases). The CDR3 totals 13 residues. Looked up from germline, CDR1 is MNHEY and CDR2 is SMNVEV (reference sequence). The V end was cut by 1 base, the J end by 6 bases, with 6 bases between. The CDR3 loop is CASSLWGPGELFF. The CDR3 DNA reads TGTGCCAGCAGTTTATGGGGGCCCGGGGAGCTGTTTTTT.

V and J are TRBV7-9 and TRBJ2-3, with a tentative D call TRBD1 (5 bases). The length of the CDR3 is 17 residues. CDR1 is SEHNR and CDR2 is FQNEAQ in the germline V gene (reference sequence). The V end was cut by 3 bases, the J end by 0 bases, with 16 bases between. The CDR3 DNA reads as TGTGCCAGCAGCTTTGGCGTGGGGCGAGAAAGCACAGATACGCAGTATTTT. The encoded protein is CASSFGVGRESTDTQYF.

The chain has TRBV2 and TRBJ2-7, with TRBD2 matching 8 bases. The V gene end was trimmed by 3 bases and the J gene end by 5 bases; junction bases not matched to a gene: 18. Germline V gene sequence: CDR1 SNHLY, CDR2 FYNNEI. This CDR3 region has 18 residues. CDR3 residues: CASSDTPSGFGTGHEQYF. The CDR3 nucleotides are TGTGCCAGCAGTGATACTCCTAGCGGGTTTGGCACGGGCCACGAGCAGTACTTC.

This clone has just one count. The chain combines TRBV6-5 with TRBJ2-5; 8 nucleotides align to TRBD2. Germline CDR1 MNHEY, CDR2 SVGAGI. The length of the CDR3 is 15 residues. V lost 2 bases, J lost 1 base, and 3 bases stayed unmatched. CDR3 nucleotides: TGTGCCAGCAGTTACGAACTAGCGGCCCAAGAGACCCAGTACTTC. It codes for CASSYELAAQETQYF.

J is TRBJ2-1 and V is TRBV19, with 7 bases aligning to TRBD2. With V trimmed by 5 bases and J by 0 bases, 4 bases remained unmatched. Germline CDR1 is LNHDA and CDR2 is SQIVND (reference sequence). The CDR3 loop spans 15 amino acids. The CDR3 DNA sequence: TGTGCCAGTAGTGTTAAGCGGGACTCCTACAATGAGCAGTTCTTC. Its translation is CASSVKRDSYNEQFF. Variable domain in full (rest from reference TRBV19 and TRBJ2-1): DGGITQSPKYLFRKEGQNVTLSCEQNLNHDAMYWYRQDPGQGLRLIYYSQIVNDFQKGDIAEGYSVSREKKESFPLTVTSAQKNPTAFYLCASSVKRDSYNEQFFGPGTRLTVL.

This clone was detected only a few times. The chain has TRBV2 and TRBJ2-2; D unresolved. The V end lost 5 bases, the J end lost 6 bases, and 4 bases lay between the germline ends. The CDR3 length is 11 residues. Germline CDR1 is SNHLY and CDR2 is FYNNEI. The CDR3 sequence is CASSKAGELFF. The CDR3 DNA sequence: TGTGCCAGCAGTAAGGCCGGGGAGCTGTTTTTT.

This clone showed up just once. The rearrangement uses TRBV5-6 and TRBJ2-3, with D perhaps matching TRBD1 (6 bases). Per the germline V gene, CDR1 is SGHDT and CDR2 is YYEEEE. Deletions cut 7 bases from V and 2 bases from J, with 11 bases between. The CDR3 consists of 13 residues. The CDR3 coding sequence is TGTGCCAGCGATGGGGGCCCCACAGATACGCAGTATTTT. As protein: CASDGGPTDTQYF.

The chain combines TRBV9 with TRBJ2-4, with D perhaps matching TRBD2 (5 bases). Per germline, CDR1 SGDLS and CDR2 YYNGEE. Deletions cut 0 bases from V and 0 bases from J, with 7 bases between. CDR3 length: 15 residues. In DNA, the CDR3 is TGTGCCAGCAGCGTAGAAGGACTAGCCAAAAACATTCAGTACTTC. It specifies CASSVEGLAKNIQYF.

J is TRBJ2-2 and V is TRBV28; D is ambiguous. Per germline, CDR1 MDHEN and CDR2 SYDVKM. The CDR3 spans 14 residues. Trimming removed 6 bases from V and 6 bases from J, with 14 bases in between. CDR3 sequence: CASSQYHESGELFF. The CDR3 DNA reads as TGTGCCAGCAGCCAGTACCATGAGTCCGGGGAGCTGTTTTTT.

The V and J genes are TRBV15 and TRBJ2-7; tentatively, D is TRBD2 (6 bases). The CDR3 loop spans 15 amino acids. V was trimmed by 4 bases and J by 2 bases, leaving 15 bases between them. Germline V gene data show CDR1 as LNHNV and CDR2 as YYDKDF (reference sequence). The DNA of the CDR3 is TGTGCCACCAGCACGGTAGCGGCGGCCACCTACGAGCAGTACTTC. Translated, it gives CATSTVAAATYEQYF.

This chain links TRBV27 with TRBJ1-2; tentatively, D is TRBD1 (6 bases). Trimming took 4 bases from V and 4 from J, leaving 19 bases between them. The CDR3 loop spans 16 amino acids. Per germline, CDR1 MNHEY and CDR2 SMNVEV (reference sequence). This CDR3 reads CASSSVTVQGPYGYTF. The DNA of the CDR3 is TGTGCCAGCAGTTCGGTTACGGTACAGGGACCCTATGGCTACACCTTC.

V is TRBV5-1 and J is TRBJ2-3; 15 nucleotides match TRBD2. CDR1 and CDR2 from the germline V gene are SGHRS and YFSETQ. The CDR3 extends over 18 amino acids. J lost 5 bases, V lost 0 bases, and 7 bases had no gene match. CDR3 in DNA: TGCGCCAGCAGCTTGGGGGGACTAGCGGGAGGAGGGAAAGATACGCAGTATTTT. Its translation: CASSLGGLAGGGKDTQYF.

The chain joins TRBV19 to TRBJ1-4; 11 bases agree with TRBD1. Looked up from germline, CDR1 is LNHDA and CDR2 is SQIVND (reference sequence). This CDR3 has 18 residues. The V gene end was trimmed by 5 bases and the J gene end by 6 bases; junction bases not matched to a gene: 14. CDR3 amino acids: CASSSGQGAWRGDEKLFF. DNA of the CDR3: TGTGCCAGTAGTTCCGGACAGGGGGCCTGGAGGGGAGATGAAAAACTGTTTTTT.

The CDR3 DNA sequence: TGTGCCAGTGGAGACAGAAGTGGGGCCAACGTCCTGACTTTC. It encodes CASGDRSGANVLTF. The rearrangement links TRBV19 to TRBJ2-6; D may be TRBD1 (5 bases). The CDR3 totals 14 residues. V was shortened by 8 bases and J by 3 bases, with 11 bases between the two germline ends. Germline values: CDR1 LNHDA, CDR2 SQIVND (reference sequence).

The rearrangement links TRBV29-1 to TRBJ2-3; D not certain. This CDR3 spans 13 amino acids. In germline, CDR1 is SQVTM, CDR2 ANQGSEA. Trimming removed 5 bases from V and 2 bases from J, with 11 bases in between. The CDR3 protein is CSVLPPITDTQYF. The CDR3, as DNA: TGCAGCGTTCTGCCCCCTATCACAGATACGCAGTATTTT.

The chain recombines TRBV7-9 with TRBJ1-2, with D possibly being TRBD1 (6 bases). V lost 4 bases and J lost 5, with 20 bases in between. The CDR3 sequence is 16 residues long. Per the germline V gene, CDR1 is SEHNR and CDR2 is FQNEAQ (reference sequence). The CDR3 loop reads CASSSSDSSHFYGYTF. The CDR3 DNA is TGTGCCAGCAGCTCCTCGGACAGTTCCCATTTTTATGGCTACACCTTC.